The text below deals with one T cell receptor (beta chain). This receptor's antigen is unknown. The sample holds no much larger clone one base away, and base qualities are not on file. The immunoSEQ assay, a bias-controlled multiplex PCR using V- and J-specific primers, was used to amplify TCR beta CDR3 regions from genomic DNA. A second PCR step added a proprietary barcode and Illumina adapter sequences to the CDR3 amplicons. CDR3 libraries were sequenced on an Illumina MiSeq instrument. In the original analysis: Export and quality control were handled in immunoSEQ Analyzer 3.0, while downstream analyses relied on R Bioconductor and Immunarch. Only productive rearrangements in the normalized downsampled data set went into calculating the repertoire metrics. Pathologically expanded clonotypes were defined as those larger than 5 templates in the normalized cohort. Repertoire diversity was measured with the Inverse Simpson Index. To capture all clonotypes, the CMV-specificity analyses were run on the non-normalized data set. This is the immuneACCESS table as TCRdb keeps it, with only in-frame sequences that have V and J called. A part of the clones is gone; compared with another copy, unresolved V genes explain less than half, and the rest is unexplained. The V and J calls and clone size were taken over from that table, and D and trimming were inferred from the DNA. The table for this sample lists about 14,000 clones; less than 70% of them were counted only once. About 8.8% of the sample is taken by the ten largest.

These data are taken from a study of T cell clonotyping in hematopoietic cell transplantation (dated by TCRdb to the early 2020s). Describing the broader study: Blood from recipients was drawn roughly 28 days before transplant, then again at days 30, 100 and 180 after transplant. In the study, approximately 140 blood samples were gathered from 35 to 45 consecutive transplant recipients and their related donors. Patients were recruited between 2015 and 2017 and followed until late 2020 or death.

Nuclei Lysis Solution was used to extract genomic DNA from fresh or cryopreserved unfractionated peripheral blood mononuclear cells. Trimming leaves V shorter by 0 bases and J shorter by 4 bases, with the junction holding 6 bases beyond the gene matches. In the germline V gene, CDR1 corresponds to LGHNA and CDR2 to YNFKEQ. Including cysteine and phenylalanine, the CDR3 has 18 amino acids. Here the CDR3 DNA is all that survives: 54 bases in frame from base 1. Study-level results and caveats: Just a small fraction of recipient repertoires overlapped with donor repertoires, and more than 95% appeared de novo at the given depth. Recipient TCR diversity fell after transplant, with pathologically expanded clonotypes rising progressively from day 30 to day 180. The sample size was limited, and CD4 and CD8 repertoire contributions could not be separated because cells were not sorted. Broader TCR repertoire diversity after transplant was predicted by Inverse Simpson Index values from donors and from recipients before transplant.

This chain is built from TRBV4-2 and TRBJ2-3, with TRBD2 matching 14 junction bases. This TCR derives from a human donor who either received an allogeneic hematopoietic cell transplant for a myeloid malignancy or was a related donor (not recorded which). Some clones in this sample may be carry-over from other donors' samples. Sequences were obtained from PBMCs. For the CDR3, the sequence is CASSQDPTSGGVPDTQYF. The nucleotides read TGTGCCAGCAGCCAAGACCCGACTAGCGGGGGGGTCCCAGATACGCAGTATTTT.